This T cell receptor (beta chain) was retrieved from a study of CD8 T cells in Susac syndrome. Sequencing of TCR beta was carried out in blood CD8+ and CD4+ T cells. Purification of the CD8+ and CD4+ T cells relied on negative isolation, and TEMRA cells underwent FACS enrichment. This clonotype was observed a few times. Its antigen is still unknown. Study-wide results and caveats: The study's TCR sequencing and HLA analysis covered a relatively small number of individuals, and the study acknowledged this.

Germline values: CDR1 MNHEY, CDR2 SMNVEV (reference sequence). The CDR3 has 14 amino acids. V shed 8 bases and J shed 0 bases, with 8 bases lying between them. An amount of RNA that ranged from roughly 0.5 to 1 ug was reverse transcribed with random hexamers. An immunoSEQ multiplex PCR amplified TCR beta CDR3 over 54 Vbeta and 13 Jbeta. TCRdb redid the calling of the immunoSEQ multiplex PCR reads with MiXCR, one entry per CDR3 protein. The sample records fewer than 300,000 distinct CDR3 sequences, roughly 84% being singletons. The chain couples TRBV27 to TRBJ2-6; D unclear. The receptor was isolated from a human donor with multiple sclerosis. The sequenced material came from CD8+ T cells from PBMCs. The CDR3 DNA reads TGTGCCAGCTCCTTTAGCTCTGGGGCCAACGTCCTGACTTTC. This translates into CASSFSSGANVLTF.